The present T cell receptor (beta chain) was sequenced within a study of response to subunit inactivated influenza vaccine. Study observations and caveats: Few additional T cells are recruited per seasonal influenza vaccination, authors suggested.

The V and J ends lost 6 bases and 3 bases, in that order; junction bases with no gene match: 4. Germline V gene lookup returns CDR1 DFQATT and CDR2 SNEGSKA (reference sequence). The CDR3 has 14 amino acids. About this clonotype itself: Antigen specificity is unknown.

A single record per CDR3 protein comes from TCRdb applying MiXCR to the RT-PCR reads. The sample gives over 400,000 distinct CDR3 sequences, over 10% of which show up once; approximately 14% is in the top ten. This clonotype was obtained from a man aged 50-60 years who received an inactivated influenza vaccine. The chain joins TRBV20-1 to TRBJ2-7; 14 positions match TRBD2. The starting material was PBMCs from blood, obtained more than 35 days after vaccination. CDR3 DNA sequence: TGCAGTGCCCTCGGGACTAGCGGGAGCTACGAGCAGTACTTC. This codes for CSALGTSGSYEQYF.